These 9 T cell receptor beta chains were all obtained from the same sample, sequenced in a study of T cells in women clearing cervical HPV infection. The data were produced by immunoSEQ multiplex PCR, yet TCRdb's version contains in-frame clones alone and is incomplete. Here the sample table reports 20,000 to 25,000 clones. The sequencing input was blood buffy coat. These receptors all stem from a woman between 18 and 70 years old with a cervical HPV16 infection that either progressed to CIN3+ or cleared (not recorded which).

In regard to this clone: The read ends 3 residues before the CDR3 terminus; that terminus is restored from the germline J gene. V is TRBV2 and J is TRBJ2-7, with a possible D match to TRBD2 (5 bases). The CDR3 contains 14 residues. The V end lost 8 bases, the J end lost 0 bases, and 14 bases lay between the germline ends. Germline V gene sequence: CDR1 SNHLY, CDR2 FYNNEI. The CDR3 is CASVDRGYSYEQYF. The CDR3 bases that were read are TGTGCCAGCGTTGACCGGGGTTACTCCTACGAG. The whole variable domain, filled in from reference TRBV2 and TRBJ2-7, reads EPEVTQTPSHQVTQMGQEVILRCVPISNHLYFYWYRQILGQKVEFLVSFYNNEISEKSEIFDDQFSVERPDGSNFTLKIRSTKLEDSAMYFCASVDRGYSYEQYFGPGTRLTVT.

Comments on this clone: The CDR3 is cut off 3 residues early in the read; its end comes from the germline J gene. The chain couples TRBV2 to TRBJ1-1; D not certain. The germline gives CDR1 SNHLY, CDR2 FYNNEI. V was clipped by 7 bases and J by 1 base, with 4 bases between them. The CDR3 length is 11 residues. The CDR3 DNA, read in part, is TGTGCCAGCAACAGGAACACTGAA. Encoded protein: CASNRNTE. The whole CDR3 reads CASNRNTEAFF.

For this clone: The observed sequence ends 3 residues before the CDR3 terminus, with the missing tail filled in from the germline J gene. This sequence joins TRBV30 and TRBJ1-2; the D gene is possibly TRBD1 (6 bases). CDR3 size: 14 residues. Germline V gives CDR1 GTSNPN, CDR2 SVGIG (reference sequence). V was clipped by 2 bases and J by 7 bases, with 17 bases between them. CDR3 bases read: TGTGCCTGGAGTTCCACAGGGAGTCGGGGTGGC. This gives the protein CAWSSTGSRGG. Given in full, the CDR3 is CAWSSTGSRGGYTF.

CDR3 DNA (partial): TGCGCCAGCAGCTCCGGGGACAGCTTTTACGAC. Translating gives CASSSGDSFYD. The complete CDR3 protein is CASSSGDSFYDYTF. The chain is built from TRBV5-1 and TRBJ1-2, with TRBD1 matching 7 bases. The read finishes 3 residues shy of the CDR3 end, and the germline J gene is used to complete it. The CDR3 is made up of 14 amino acids. Germline CDR1 reads SGHRS; CDR2 reads YFSETQ. Full variable domain (rest looked up from reference TRBV5-1 and TRBJ1-2): KAGVTQTPRYLIKTRGQQVTLSCSPISGHRSVSWYQQTPGQGLQFLFEYFSETQRNKGNFPGRFSGRQFSNSRSEMNVSTLELGDSALYLCASSSGDSFYDYTFGSGTRLTVV.

Comment on this clone: Read coverage stops 3 residues before the CDR3 terminus; the germline J gene supplies the remainder. The chain is built from TRBV7-9 and TRBJ1-4; 7 bases fit TRBD1. J gave up 4 bases and V 5 bases, and 4 bases lay outside the gene matches. CDR1 and CDR2 (germline): SEHNR, FQNEAQ (reference sequence). This CDR3 has 14 residues. CDR3 DNA, as far as it was read: TGTGCCAGCAGCCCTGGACAGGTTAATGAAAAA. Its protein is CASSPGQVNEK. In full, the CDR3 is CASSPGQVNEKLFF.

As concerns this clone: The CDR3 end is not reached by the read, which stops 3 residues before it; the germline J gene fills it in. The V and J genes are TRBV10-1 and TRBJ2-7, with D tentatively TRBD2 (5 bases). The CDR3 spans 14 residues. Germline loops: CDR1 WNHNN, CDR2 SYGVQD (reference sequence). The V end was cut by 0 bases, the J end by 4 bases, with 10 bases between. The CDR3 bases that were read are TGCGCCAGCAGTGAGTCGAGTCGGACTTACGAG. Amino acids: CASSESSRTYE. The entire CDR3 sequence reads CASSESSRTYEQYF.

With regard to this clone: With the read ending 3 residues before the CDR3 end, the germline J gene is used to fill in that end. V usage is TRBV7-3 and J usage is TRBJ1-2; the D gene is possibly TRBD1 (6 bases). This CDR3 contains 16 residues. Between the trimmed V and J ends, which lost 1 base and 3 bases, there was a span of 15 bases. Germline-derived CDR1 and CDR2 are SGHTA and FQGTGA. CDR3 DNA, as far as it was read: TGTGCCAGCAGCTTAAACCCAGGGGAGGTCGACTATGGC. Its protein is CASSLNPGEVDYG. The CDR3, in full, reads CASSLNPGEVDYGYTF.

Worth noting for this clone: The read ends 3 residues before the CDR3 terminus; that terminus is restored from the germline J gene. The V and J genes are TRBV7-2 and TRBJ2-5; no clear D gene. V was clipped by 1 base and J by 7 bases, with 13 bases between them. This CDR3 spans 14 amino acids. The germline V gene has CDR1 SGHTA and CDR2 FQGNSA. CDR3 bases read: TGTGCCAGCAGCTTAGTGTCAACCGCAGGGACC. Translation gives CASSLVSTAGT. The entire CDR3 protein reads CASSLVSTAGTQYF.

Remarks on this clone: The read gets to within 3 residues of the CDR3 end, and the germline J gene fills in the rest. The chain has TRBV4-1 and TRBJ1-6, with unresolved D. Trimming removed 3 bases at V and 8 bases at J, with 14 bases between. CDR1 and CDR2 (germline): MGHRA, YSYEKL. The CDR3 extends over 15 amino acids. The CDR3 sequence is CASSQVVVADSPLHF. The sequenced CDR3 bases are TGCGCCAGCAGCCAGGTGGTTGTAGCCGATTCACCC.